These 27 T cell receptor beta chains originate from one sample sequenced in a study of blood T cell repertoires in COVID-19. TCRdb keeps only in-frame clones here, not all; method: immunoSEQ multiplex PCR. The sample has more than 200,000 clones; approximately 80% are singletons. What was sequenced was PBMCs or T cells enriched from blood (not recorded which). The receptors originated from a man aged 55 to 70 who had recovered from COVID-19.

This clone came up once. This chain uses TRBV4-2 with TRBJ2-7, with 9 nucleotides matching TRBD1. This CDR3 region has 16 residues. The V gene's germline CDR1 is LGHNA and CDR2 YNFKEQ. The junction had 9 bases not matched to a gene; V was cut back by 1 base and J by 5 bases. CDR3 nucleotide sequence: TGTGCCAGCAGCCAAGGCGCGGGACAGGGTCCCCACGAGCAGTACTTC. Translated: CASSQGAGQGPHEQYF.

The CDR3 region has the DNA TGTGCCAGTAGGACTAGCGGGGAGTCCTACAATGAGCAGTTCTTC. It codes for CASRTSGESYNEQFF. V usage is TRBV19 and J usage is TRBJ2-1, with 11 positions matching TRBD2. The germline V gene encodes CDR1 LNHDA and CDR2 SQIVND (reference sequence). The ends lost 6 bases at V and 1 base at J; junction bases unmatched: 2. This CDR3 spans 15 amino acids. Full variable domain (rest looked up from reference TRBV19 and TRBJ2-1): DGGITQSPKYLFRKEGQNVTLSCEQNLNHDAMYWYRQDPGQGLRLIYYSQIVNDFQKGDIAEGYSVSREKKESFPLTVTSAQKNPTAFYLCASRTSGESYNEQFFGPGTRLTVL.

The CDR3 bases are TGTGCCAGCAGCCAACAACAGGGGGCCACAGATACGCAGTATTTT. It encodes CASSQQQGATDTQYF. V gene TRBV4-2 combines with J gene TRBJ2-3, with 9 bases matching TRBD1. The CDR3 is made up of 15 amino acids. V gave up 2 bases and J gave up 2 bases; unmatched junction bases: 2. CDR1 is LGHNA, CDR2 YNFKEQ, per germline.

The rearrangement uses TRBV5-1 and TRBJ1-6; a weak D match, TRBD1 (6 bases). The ends were cut back, 3 bases at V and 6 bases at J, with 16 bases in the middle. The CDR3 is 16 residues long. CDR1 and CDR2 from the germline V gene are SGHRS and YFSETQ. The DNA of the CDR3 is TGCGCCAGCAGCTGGGGTGCAGGGGTGAGTAATTCACCCCTCCACTTT. It encodes CASSWGAGVSNSPLHF. Drawing the rest from reference TRBV5-1 and TRBJ1-6, the complete variable domain is KAGVTQTPRYLIKTRGQQVTLSCSPISGHRSVSWYQQTPGQGLQFLFEYFSETQRNKGNFPGRFSGRQFSNSRSEMNVSTLELGDSALYLCASSWGAGVSNSPLHFGNGTRLTVT.

The gene calls are TRBV19 and TRBJ1-1; D remains unclear. V was cut by 9 bases and J by 8 bases, with 13 bases left in between. The CDR3 is 11 residues long. The germline gives CDR1 LNHDA, CDR2 SQIVND (reference sequence). The chain's CDR3 is CASHSRSEAFF. The CDR3 nucleotides are TGTGCCAGCCACAGCAGAAGCGAAGCTTTCTTT. The complete variable domain, with remaining parts taken from reference TRBV19 and TRBJ1-1, reads DGGITQSPKYLFRKEGQNVTLSCEQNLNHDAMYWYRQDPGQGLRLIYYSQIVNDFQKGDIAEGYSVSREKKESFPLTVTSAQKNPTAFYLCASHSRSEAFFGQGTRLTVV.

The chain joins TRBV5-6 to TRBJ2-7; 7 bases are a match to TRBD2. Trimming at V came to 3 bases and at J to 0 bases, leaving 6 bases not matched to a gene. The CDR3 is 15 amino acids. Germline V lookup: CDR1 SGHDT, CDR2 YYEEEE. CDR3 loop: CASSWGGPSSYEQYF. CDR3 in DNA: TGTGCCAGCAGCTGGGGGGGTCCCAGCTCCTACGAGCAGTACTTC.

In its sample, this clone was seen once. The chain is built from TRBV10-3 and TRBJ1-2; possibly TRBD1 for D (5 bases). This CDR3 is built from 14 residues. Germline CDR1 is ENHRY and CDR2 is SYGVKD. The ends were cut back, 3 bases at V and 4 bases at J, with 12 bases in the middle. The CDR3 coding sequence is TGTGCCATCAGTGAACAGGTGGGCAGCTATGGCTACACCTTC. Translating gives CAISEQVGSYGYTF.

The chain recombines TRBV3-1 (or the pseudogene TRBV3-2) with TRBJ2-7; 7 bases are a match to TRBD1. Germline assignment: CDR1 LGHDT and CDR2 YNNKEL (reference sequence). The ends lost 5 bases at V and 1 base at J; junction bases unmatched: 2. The CDR3 length is 13 residues. The CDR3 here is CASSRQGSYEQYF. CDR3 nucleotide sequence: TGTGCCAGCAGCAGACAGGGATCCTACGAGCAGTACTTC.

This chain links TRBV2 with TRBJ1-1, with D maybe TRBD1 (6 bases). The CDR3 has 13 residues. CDR1 is SNHLY, CDR2 FYNNEI, per germline. Trimming took 7 bases from V and 0 from J, leaving 9 bases between them. The CDR3 sequence: CASTWTVNTEAFF. CDR3 coding DNA: TGTGCCAGCACCTGGACAGTGAACACTGAAGCTTTCTTT.

A single count supports this clone. The gene calls are TRBV19 and TRBJ1-5, with unresolved D. Between the trimmed V and J ends, which lost 5 bases and 1 base, there was a span of 9 bases. CDR1 and CDR2 (germline): LNHDA, SQIVND (reference sequence). The CDR3 sequence is 14 residues long. CDR3 in amino acids: CASSSEQSNQPQHF. CDR3 nucleotide sequence: TGTGCCAGTAGTTCGGAACAGAGCAATCAGCCCCAGCATTTT.

The rearrangement links TRBV10-3 to TRBJ2-5; 10 nucleotides line up with TRBD2. The CDR3 is made up of 13 amino acids. The junction had 6 bases not matched to a gene; V was cut back by 10 bases and J by 4 bases. Germline CDR1 is ENHRY and CDR2 is SYGVKD. The CDR3 region has the DNA TGTGCCACGTCTAGCGGGGGTGGAGAGACCCAGTACTTC. Translated: CATSSGGGETQYF.

The rearrangement links TRBV10-3 to TRBJ1-2, with 10 bases fitting TRBD1. Trimming at V came to 10 bases and at J to 4 bases, leaving 6 bases not matched to a gene. The germline V gene encodes CDR1 ENHRY and CDR2 SYGVKD. This CDR3 has 13 residues. CDR3 loop: CATRDRGLYGYTF. The DNA of the CDR3 is TGTGCCACCCGGGACAGGGGCCTCTATGGCTACACCTTC.

The chain couples TRBV4-2 to TRBJ2-7; 8 positions agree with TRBD2. There are 16 residues in the CDR3. Germline V lookup: CDR1 LGHNA, CDR2 YNFKEQ. V shed 1 base and J 0 bases; nucleotides not matched to a gene: 5. CDR3 DNA sequence: TGTGCCAGCAGCCAAGGGATAGCGGGGATCTCCTACGAGCAGTACTTC. Its protein product is CASSQGIAGISYEQYF.

The V call is TRBV15, the J call TRBJ2-7; TRBD2 might be the D (5 bases). Germline V CDR1 and CDR2: LNHNV, YYDKDF (reference sequence). The CDR3 extends over 15 amino acids. V was trimmed by 0 bases and J by 2 bases, leaving 11 bases between them. This CDR3 is CATSRDNGVTYEQYF. For the CDR3, the DNA is TGTGCCACCAGCAGAGATAACGGGGTAACCTACGAGCAGTACTTC.

The chain couples TRBV16 to TRBJ2-3; D is undetermined. V was pared by 0 bases and J by 2 bases, with 15 bases between. The CDR3 covers 17 residues. Germline CDR1 is KGHSY and CDR2 is FQNENV. The CDR3: CASSQSRKAANTDTQYF. In DNA, the CDR3 is TGTGCCAGCAGCCAATCGCGTAAGGCGGCCAACACAGATACGCAGTATTTT.

This chain connects TRBV4-1 to TRBJ2-5, with TRBD2 matching over 13 bases. This CDR3 contains 19 residues. CDR1 and CDR2 from the germline V gene are MGHRA and YSYEKL. With 2 bases clipped from V and 0 bases from J, the junction kept 9 bases outside the gene matches. This CDR3 is CASSQIPGLAGTDQETQYF. The CDR3 DNA follows: TGCGCCAGCAGCCAAATACCGGGACTAGCGGGGACCGACCAAGAGACCCAGTACTTC.

This clone has a handful of counts. The CDR3 region has the DNA TGTGCCAGCAGTGTCCAGGGGTCGCCGTTCGGCTACACCTTC. Translated, it gives CASSVQGSPFGYTF. The V and J genes are TRBV5-5 and TRBJ1-2; perhaps TRBD1 as D (6 bases). Germline-derived CDR1 and CDR2 are SGHKS and YYEKEE (reference sequence). V shed 5 bases and J shed 8 bases, with 19 bases lying between them. The length of the CDR3 is 14 residues.

A single count supports this clone. V usage is TRBV7-2 and J usage is TRBJ2-7, with 7 bases aligning to TRBD2. Per germline, CDR1 SGHTA and CDR2 FQGNSA. The CDR3 length is 14 residues. Trimming removed 1 base from V and 4 bases from J; junction bases left unmatched: 4. The DNA of the CDR3 is TGTGCCAGCAGCTTAGACGGGGGGTTTTACGAGCAGTACTTC. It encodes CASSLDGGFYEQYF.

The chain recombines TRBV7-9 with TRBJ2-7, with 8 bases that match TRBD1. The CDR3 has 15 residues. CDR1 and CDR2 from the germline V gene are SEHNR and FQNEAQ (reference sequence). J lost 10 bases, V lost 1 base, and 12 bases had no gene match. In DNA, the CDR3 is TGTGCCAGCAGCTTAGTGGTGACAGGGGAAGGGGAACAGTACTTC. It codes for CASSLVVTGEGEQYF.

This rearrangement joins TRBV3-1 (or the pseudogene TRBV3-2) to TRBJ1-1, with 7 positions matching TRBD1. The junction had 2 bases not matched to a gene; V was cut back by 4 bases and J by 6 bases. CDR1 is LGHDT, CDR2 YNNKEL, per germline (reference sequence). The CDR3 runs 12 residues. This chain's CDR3 is CASSLTGAEAFF. The DNA for the CDR3 is TGTGCCAGCAGCCTCACAGGGGCTGAAGCTTTCTTT.

The CDR3 loop is CSASRGLGAFF. CDR3 DNA sequence: TGCAGTGCTTCCAGGGGCTTAGGGGCTTTCTTT. This chain uses TRBV20-1 with TRBJ1-1, with D possibly TRBD1 on 6 matching bases. The CDR3 consists of 11 residues. V was cut by 5 bases and J by 11 bases, with 15 bases left in between. The germline CDR1 and CDR2 sequences are DFQATT and SNEGSKA (reference sequence).

The genes are TRBV4-3 and TRBJ1-6, with 7 bases aligning to TRBD1. The ends lost 0 bases at V and 0 bases at J; junction bases unmatched: 14. The CDR3 covers 21 residues. The germline V gene has CDR1 LGHNA and CDR2 YSLEER. CDR3 sequence (DNA): TGCGCCAGCAGCCAAGAAGTGGCGACAGGGCCACAGGGCTCCTATAATTCACCCCTCCACTTT. This gives the protein CASSQEVATGPQGSYNSPLHF.

This chain uses TRBV6-1 with TRBJ2-1, with 7 bases lining up with TRBD2. The ends lost 1 base at V and 4 bases at J; junction bases unmatched: 13. CDR3 length: 18 amino acids. Germline values: CDR1 MNHNS, CDR2 SASEGT. The CDR3 nucleotides are TGTGCCAGCAGTGAAGGAAGAGAGGGAGGGGCCAGGTACAATGAGCAGTTCTTC. This gives the protein CASSEGREGGARYNEQFF.

This chain joins TRBV24-1 and TRBJ2-2, with no clear D. The CDR3 covers 14 residues. The V end lost 7 bases, the J end lost 4 bases, and 12 bases lay between the germline ends. Germline V gene data show CDR1 as KGHDR and CDR2 as SFDVKD. CDR3 DNA sequence: TGTGCCACCAGCACATTACACAGCACCGGGGAGCTGTTTTTT. It translates to CATSTLHSTGELFF.

This clone was counted only a few times. The chain uses TRBV3-1 (or the pseudogene TRBV3-2) and TRBJ2-2; TRBD1 matches 7 bases. This CDR3 comprises 16 residues. The junction had 6 bases not matched to a gene; V was cut back by 2 bases and J by 3 bases. Per germline, CDR1 LGHDT and CDR2 YNNKEL (reference sequence). The CDR3 region has the DNA TGTGCCAGCAGCCAAACCCGGGACAGTTACACCGGGGAGCTGTTTTTT. Its translation: CASSQTRDSYTGELFF.

This sequence joins TRBV6-6 and TRBJ2-5, with 7 bases matching TRBD2. Per germline, CDR1 MNHNY and CDR2 SVGAGI (reference sequence). This CDR3 region has 16 residues. Unmatched junction bases numbered 13, after V lost 4 bases and J lost 5 bases. CDR3 nucleotides: TGTGCCAGCAGTTCCGACACACGAAGGGGAGGGGAGACCCAGTACTTC. This encodes CASSSDTRRGGETQYF.

This CDR3 reads CASNVQGDQPQHF. The DNA of the CDR3 is TGTGCCAGTAATGTACAGGGTGATCAGCCCCAGCATTTT. The genes are TRBV19 and TRBJ1-5; D may be TRBD1 (6 bases). Germline values: CDR1 LNHDA, CDR2 SQIVND (reference sequence). The V end was cut by 7 bases, the J end by 5 bases, with 12 bases between. CDR3 length: 13 amino acids.